A single sample is the source of the 3 T cell receptor beta chains below, sequenced in a study of brain T cells in children with intractable seizures. Data came from immunoSEQ multiplex PCR; TCRdb stores just in-frame clones and leaves some out. Counted here are tens of thousands of clones, roughly 91% occurring once; the ten biggest clones make up approximately 1.5%. Sequencing used peripheral blood, obtained at surgery. These receptor sequences come from a boy younger than two with tuberous sclerosis and intractable seizures.

The rearrangement uses TRBV27 and TRBJ2-5; 8 bases are shared with TRBD1. V shed 2 bases and J 5 bases; nucleotides not matched to a gene: 10. The CDR3 length is 16 residues. The V gene's germline CDR1 is MNHEY and CDR2 SMNVEV (reference sequence). The CDR3 reads CASSLHRPQGVETQYF. CDR3 in DNA: TGTGCCAGCAGTTTACACCGCCCACAGGGGGTCGAGACCCAGTACTTC.

The chain employs TRBV7-9 and TRBJ1-5; TRBD1 matches at 9 bases. Germline assignment: CDR1 SEHNR and CDR2 FQNEAQ (reference sequence). The CDR3 has 16 residues. J lost 2 bases, V lost 5 bases, and 7 bases had no gene match. DNA for the CDR3: TGTGCCAGCAGCCCCTGGACAGGGGACGGCAATCAGCCCCAGCATTTT. Its translation: CASSPWTGDGNQPQHF.

V usage is TRBV27 and J usage is TRBJ2-7, with D unresolved. Trimming pared 5 bases from V and 2 bases from J, leaving 13 bases between. This CDR3 comprises 14 residues. Per the germline V gene, CDR1 is MNHEY and CDR2 is SMNVEV (reference sequence). CDR3 DNA sequence: TGTGCCAGCAGTAGAGACTTGGAAGCCTACGAGCAGTACTTC. Amino acid sequence: CASSRDLEAYEQYF.